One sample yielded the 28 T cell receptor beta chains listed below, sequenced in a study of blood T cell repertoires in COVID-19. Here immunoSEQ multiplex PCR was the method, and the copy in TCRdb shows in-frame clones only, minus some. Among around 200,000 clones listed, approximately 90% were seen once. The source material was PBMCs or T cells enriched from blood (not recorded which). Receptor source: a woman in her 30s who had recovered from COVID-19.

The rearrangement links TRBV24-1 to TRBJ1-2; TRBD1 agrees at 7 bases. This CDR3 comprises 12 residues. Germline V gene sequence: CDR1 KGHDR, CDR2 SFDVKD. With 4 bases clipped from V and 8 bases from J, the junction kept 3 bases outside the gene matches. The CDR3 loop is CATSDRQGGYTF. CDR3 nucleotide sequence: TGTGCCACCAGTGACCGACAGGGCGGCTACACCTTC.

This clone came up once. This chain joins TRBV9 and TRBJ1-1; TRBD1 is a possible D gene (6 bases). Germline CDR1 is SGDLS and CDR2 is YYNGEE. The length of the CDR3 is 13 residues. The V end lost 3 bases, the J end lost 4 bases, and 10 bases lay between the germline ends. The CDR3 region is CASSETGFTEAFF. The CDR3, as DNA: TGTGCCAGCAGCGAGACAGGTTTCACTGAAGCTTTCTTT.

For the CDR3, the DNA is TGTGCCAGCAGCTTACGCAGGGGAGAGACCCAGTACTTC. It codes for CASSLRRGETQYF. V gene TRBV7-9 combines with J gene TRBJ2-5; perhaps TRBD1 as D (6 bases). The CDR3 is 13 amino acids. Germline-derived CDR1 and CDR2 are SEHNR and FQNEAQ (reference sequence). V gave up 2 bases and J gave up 4 bases, with 8 bases separating them.

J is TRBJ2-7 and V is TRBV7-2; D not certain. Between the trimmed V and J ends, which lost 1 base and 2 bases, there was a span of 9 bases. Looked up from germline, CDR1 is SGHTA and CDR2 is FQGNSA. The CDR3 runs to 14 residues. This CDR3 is CASSLEAQTYEQYF. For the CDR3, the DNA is TGTGCCAGCAGCTTAGAAGCACAGACCTACGAGCAGTACTTC. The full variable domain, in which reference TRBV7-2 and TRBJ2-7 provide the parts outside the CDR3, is GAGVSQSPSNKVTEKGKDVELRCDPISGHTALYWYRQSLGQGLEFLIYFQGNSAPDKSGLPSDRFSAERTGGSVSTLTIQRTQQEDSAVYLCASSLEAQTYEQYFGPGTRLTVT.

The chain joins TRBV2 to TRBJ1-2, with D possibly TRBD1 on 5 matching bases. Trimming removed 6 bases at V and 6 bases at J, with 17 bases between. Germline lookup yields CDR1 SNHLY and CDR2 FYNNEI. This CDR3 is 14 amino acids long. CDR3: CASRAGVLVDGYTF. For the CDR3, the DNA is TGTGCCAGCAGGGCGGGGGTTTTAGTGGATGGCTACACCTTC. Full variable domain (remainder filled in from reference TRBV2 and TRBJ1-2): EPEVTQTPSHQVTQMGQEVILRCVPISNHLYFYWYRQILGQKVEFLVSFYNNEISEKSEIFDDQFSVERPDGSNFTLKIRSTKLEDSAMYFCASRAGVLVDGYTFGSGTRLTVV.

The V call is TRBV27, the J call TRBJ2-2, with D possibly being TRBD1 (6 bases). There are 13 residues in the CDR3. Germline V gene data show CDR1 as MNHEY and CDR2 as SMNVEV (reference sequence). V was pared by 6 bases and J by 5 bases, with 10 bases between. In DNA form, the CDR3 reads TGTGCCAGCAGCCGACAGGAAACCGGGGAGCTGTTTTTT. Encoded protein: CASSRQETGELFF.

For the CDR3, the DNA is TGCGCCAGCAGCCAATATCCTCGACCGGGCGGGACCGGGGAGCTGTTTTTT. Protein sequence: CASSQYPRPGGTGELFF. The genes are TRBV4-1 and TRBJ2-2; perhaps TRBD2 as D (5 bases). The V gene lost 2 bases and the J gene lost 5 bases, with 18 bases spanning the gap. The CDR3 totals 17 residues. Germline V lookup: CDR1 MGHRA, CDR2 YSYEKL.

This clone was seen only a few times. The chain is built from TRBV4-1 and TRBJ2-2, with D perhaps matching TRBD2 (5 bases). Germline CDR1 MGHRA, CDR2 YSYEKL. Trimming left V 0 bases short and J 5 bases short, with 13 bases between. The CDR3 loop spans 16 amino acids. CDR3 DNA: TGCGCCAGCAGCCAAGATGGACGAGGGCAGACCGGGGAGCTGTTTTTT. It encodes CASSQDGRGQTGELFF.

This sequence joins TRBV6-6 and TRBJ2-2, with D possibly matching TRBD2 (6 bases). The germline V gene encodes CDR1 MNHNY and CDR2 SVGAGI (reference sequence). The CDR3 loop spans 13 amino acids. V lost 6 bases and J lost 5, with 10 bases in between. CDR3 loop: CASSQEGTGELFF. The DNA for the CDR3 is TGTGCCAGCAGCCAGGAGGGGACCGGGGAGCTGTTTTTT.

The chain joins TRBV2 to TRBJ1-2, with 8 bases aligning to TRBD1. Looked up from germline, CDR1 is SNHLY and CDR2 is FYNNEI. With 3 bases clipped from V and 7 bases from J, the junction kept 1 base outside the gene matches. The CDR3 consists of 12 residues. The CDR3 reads CASSDGTGGYTF. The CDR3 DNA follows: TGTGCCAGCAGTGATGGGACAGGTGGCTACACCTTC.

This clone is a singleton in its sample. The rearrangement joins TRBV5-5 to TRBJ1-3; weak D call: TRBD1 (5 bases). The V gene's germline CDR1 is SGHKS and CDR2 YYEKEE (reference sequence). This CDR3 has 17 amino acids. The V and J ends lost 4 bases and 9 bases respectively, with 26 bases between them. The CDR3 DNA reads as TGTGCCAGCAGCCCGACAGTCTACCAATACCAAGGTCCCACCATATATTTT. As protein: CASSPTVYQYQGPTIYF.

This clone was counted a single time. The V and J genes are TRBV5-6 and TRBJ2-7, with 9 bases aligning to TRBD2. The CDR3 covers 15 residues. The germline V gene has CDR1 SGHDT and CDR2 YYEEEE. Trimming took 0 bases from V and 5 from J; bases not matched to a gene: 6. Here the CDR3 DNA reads TGTGCCAGCAGCTTGGTGCGGGGGGGCGACGACGAGCAGTACTTC. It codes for CASSLVRGGDDEQYF. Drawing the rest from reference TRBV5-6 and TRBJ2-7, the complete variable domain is DAGVTQSPTHLIKTRGQQVTLRCSPKSGHDTVSWYQQALGQGPQFIFQYYEEEERQRGNFPDRFSGHQFPNYSSELNVNALLLGDSALYLCASSLVRGGDDEQYFGPGTRLTVT.

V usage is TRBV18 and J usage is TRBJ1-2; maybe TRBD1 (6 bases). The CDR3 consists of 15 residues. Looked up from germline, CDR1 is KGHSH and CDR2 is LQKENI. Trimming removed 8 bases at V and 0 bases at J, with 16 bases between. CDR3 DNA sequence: TGTGCCAGCCGCCCCACAGGGAGTGCTAACTATGGCTACACCTTC. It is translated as CASRPTGSANYGYTF.

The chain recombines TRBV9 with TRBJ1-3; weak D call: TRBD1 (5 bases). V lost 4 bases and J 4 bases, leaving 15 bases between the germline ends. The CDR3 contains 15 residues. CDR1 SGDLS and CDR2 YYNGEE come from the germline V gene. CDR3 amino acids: CASSPGLGRGNTIYF. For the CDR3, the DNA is TGTGCCAGCAGCCCAGGGCTAGGGCGAGGAAACACCATATATTTT.

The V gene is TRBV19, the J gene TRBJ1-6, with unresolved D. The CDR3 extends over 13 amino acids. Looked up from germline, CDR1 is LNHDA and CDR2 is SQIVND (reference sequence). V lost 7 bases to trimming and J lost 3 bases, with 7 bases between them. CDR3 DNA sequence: TGTGCCAGTACCCCCAACTATAATTCACCCCTCCACTTT. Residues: CASTPNYNSPLHF.

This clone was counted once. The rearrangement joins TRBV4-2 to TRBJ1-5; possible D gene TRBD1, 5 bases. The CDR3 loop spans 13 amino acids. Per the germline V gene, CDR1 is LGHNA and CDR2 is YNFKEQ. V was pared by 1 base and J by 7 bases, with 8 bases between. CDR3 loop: CASSQVEGQPQHF. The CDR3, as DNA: TGTGCCAGCAGCCAAGTGGAGGGGCAGCCCCAGCATTTT.

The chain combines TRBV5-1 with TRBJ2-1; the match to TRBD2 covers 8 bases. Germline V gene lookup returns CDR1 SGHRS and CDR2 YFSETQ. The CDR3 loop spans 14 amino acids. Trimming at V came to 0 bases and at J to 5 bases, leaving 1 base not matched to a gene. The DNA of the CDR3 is TGCGCCAGCAGCTTGGAGACTAGCGACAATGAGCAGTTCTTC. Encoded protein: CASSLETSDNEQFF.

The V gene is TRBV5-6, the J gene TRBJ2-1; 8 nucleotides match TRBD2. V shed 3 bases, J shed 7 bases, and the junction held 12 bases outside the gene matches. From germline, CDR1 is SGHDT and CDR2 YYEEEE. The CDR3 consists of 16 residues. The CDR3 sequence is CASSSTGTRPSNEQFF. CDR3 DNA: TGTGCCAGCAGCTCCACCGGGACTAGGCCCTCAAATGAGCAGTTCTTC.

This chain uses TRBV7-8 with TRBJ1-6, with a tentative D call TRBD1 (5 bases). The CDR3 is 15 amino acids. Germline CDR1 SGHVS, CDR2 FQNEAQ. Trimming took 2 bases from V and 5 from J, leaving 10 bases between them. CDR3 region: CASSLRRGDNSPLHF. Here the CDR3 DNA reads TGTGCCAGCAGCTTACGGAGGGGCGATAATTCACCCCTCCACTTT.

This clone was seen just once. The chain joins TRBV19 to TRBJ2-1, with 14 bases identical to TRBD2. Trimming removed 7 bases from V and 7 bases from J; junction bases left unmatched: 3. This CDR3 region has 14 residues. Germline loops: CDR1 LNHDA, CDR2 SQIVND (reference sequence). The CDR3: CASTRTSGGNEQFF. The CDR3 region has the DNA TGTGCCAGTACGAGGACTAGCGGGGGGAATGAGCAGTTCTTC.

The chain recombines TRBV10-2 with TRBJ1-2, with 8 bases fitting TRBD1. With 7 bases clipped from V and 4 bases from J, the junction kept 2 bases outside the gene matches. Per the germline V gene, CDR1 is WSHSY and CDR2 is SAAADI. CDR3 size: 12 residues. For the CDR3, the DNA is TGCGCCAGCAAGGACAGGGCCTATGGCTACACCTTC. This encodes CASKDRAYGYTF.

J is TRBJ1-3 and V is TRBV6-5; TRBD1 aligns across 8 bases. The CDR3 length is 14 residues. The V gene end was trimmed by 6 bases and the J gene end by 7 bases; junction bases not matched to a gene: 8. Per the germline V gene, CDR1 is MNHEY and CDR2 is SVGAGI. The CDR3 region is CASSRGQGSNTIYF. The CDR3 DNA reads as TGTGCCAGCAGCCGTGGACAGGGTTCGAACACCATATATTTT.

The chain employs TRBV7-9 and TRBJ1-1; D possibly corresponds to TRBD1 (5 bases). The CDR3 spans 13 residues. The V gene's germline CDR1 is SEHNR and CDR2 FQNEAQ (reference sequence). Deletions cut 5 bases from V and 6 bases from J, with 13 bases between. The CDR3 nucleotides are TGTGCCAGCAGCGCGGGACCCGAGTCTGAAGCTTTCTTT. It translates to CASSAGPESEAFF.

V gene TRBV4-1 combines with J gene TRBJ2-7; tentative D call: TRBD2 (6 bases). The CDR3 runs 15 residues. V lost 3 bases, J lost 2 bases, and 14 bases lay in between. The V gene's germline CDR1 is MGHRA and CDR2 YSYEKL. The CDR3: CASSHPGLLPYEQYF. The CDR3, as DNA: TGCGCCAGCAGCCACCCGGGACTTCTACCCTACGAGCAGTACTTC.

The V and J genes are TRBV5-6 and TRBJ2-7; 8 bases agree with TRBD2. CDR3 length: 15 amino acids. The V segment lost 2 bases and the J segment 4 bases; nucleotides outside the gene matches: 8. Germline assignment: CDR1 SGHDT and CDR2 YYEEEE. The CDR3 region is CASSLSGTRRYEQYF. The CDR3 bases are TGTGCCAGCAGCTTATCCGGGACTAGGCGGTACGAGCAGTACTTC.

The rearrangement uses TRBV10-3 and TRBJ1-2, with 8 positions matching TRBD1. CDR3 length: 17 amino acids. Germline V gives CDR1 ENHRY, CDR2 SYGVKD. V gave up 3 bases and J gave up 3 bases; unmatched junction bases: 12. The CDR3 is CAISDLPGGKGDYGYTF. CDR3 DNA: TGTGCCATCAGTGATCTTCCAGGGGGCAAGGGAGACTATGGCTACACCTTC.

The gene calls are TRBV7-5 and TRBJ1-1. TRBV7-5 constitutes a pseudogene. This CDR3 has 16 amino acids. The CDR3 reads CVRSFSGGGKNTEAFF. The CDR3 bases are TGTGTCAGAAGCTTTTCCGGGGGGGGCAAGAACACTGAAGCTTTCTTT.

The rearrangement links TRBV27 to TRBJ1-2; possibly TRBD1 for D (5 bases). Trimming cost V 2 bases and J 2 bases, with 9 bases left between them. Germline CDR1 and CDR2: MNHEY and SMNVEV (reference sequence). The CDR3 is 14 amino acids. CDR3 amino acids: CASSLVGGNYGYTF. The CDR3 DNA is TGTGCCAGCAGTTTAGTTGGGGGGAACTATGGCTACACCTTC.